This TCR beta chain was observed in a study of blood T cells in healthy people across ages. Investigators took about 9.2 milliliters of peripheral blood from every donor. Many counts were recorded for this clonotype. What it binds is not known. Study-wide results and limits: CMV infection status of these donors was not known. Observed TCR beta diversity per million T cells went down as age went up. This fall followed a roughly linear course with age.

A second roughly 7 to 12 cycle PCR used barcoded and J-beta primers. Each cDNA molecule was tagged by a template-switch adaptor with 12 random nucleotides. One entry per CDR3 protein, called by TCRdb with MiXCR from the 5' RACE reads. The data contain some 1.5 million distinct CDR3 sequences, 25% to 30% of them singletons. This clonotype was sampled from a woman in her 30s in good health. Sequencing was done on a sample of blood.

Written as DNA, the CDR3 is TGCAGCGCTAGCTCGGGGGACACAGATACGCAGTATTTT. Amino acid sequence: CSASSGDTDTQYF. The V gene is TRBV29-1, the J gene TRBJ2-3; possibly TRBD2 for D (6 bases). CDR1 is SQVTM, CDR2 ANQGSEA, per germline. Trimming pared 7 bases from V and 2 bases from J, leaving 13 bases between. The CDR3 contains 13 residues.